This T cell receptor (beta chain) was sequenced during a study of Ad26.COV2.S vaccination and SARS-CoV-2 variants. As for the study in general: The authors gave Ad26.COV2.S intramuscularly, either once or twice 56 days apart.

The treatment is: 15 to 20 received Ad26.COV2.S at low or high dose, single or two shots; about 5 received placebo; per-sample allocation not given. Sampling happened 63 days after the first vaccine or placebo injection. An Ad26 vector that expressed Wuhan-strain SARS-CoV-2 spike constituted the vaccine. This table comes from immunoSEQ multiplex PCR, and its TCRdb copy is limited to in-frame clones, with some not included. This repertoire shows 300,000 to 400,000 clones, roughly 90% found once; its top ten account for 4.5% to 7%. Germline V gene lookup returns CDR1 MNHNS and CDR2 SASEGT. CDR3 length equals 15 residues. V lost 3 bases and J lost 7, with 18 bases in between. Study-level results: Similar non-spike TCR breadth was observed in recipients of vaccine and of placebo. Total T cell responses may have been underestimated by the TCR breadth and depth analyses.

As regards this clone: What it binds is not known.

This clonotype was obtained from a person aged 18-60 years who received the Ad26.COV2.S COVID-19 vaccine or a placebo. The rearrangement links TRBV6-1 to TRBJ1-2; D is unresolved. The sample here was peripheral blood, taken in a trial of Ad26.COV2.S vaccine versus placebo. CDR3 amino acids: CASSDGYVTARGYTF. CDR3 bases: TGTGCCAGCAGTGACGGTTACGTCACGGCTCGTGGCTACACCTTC.